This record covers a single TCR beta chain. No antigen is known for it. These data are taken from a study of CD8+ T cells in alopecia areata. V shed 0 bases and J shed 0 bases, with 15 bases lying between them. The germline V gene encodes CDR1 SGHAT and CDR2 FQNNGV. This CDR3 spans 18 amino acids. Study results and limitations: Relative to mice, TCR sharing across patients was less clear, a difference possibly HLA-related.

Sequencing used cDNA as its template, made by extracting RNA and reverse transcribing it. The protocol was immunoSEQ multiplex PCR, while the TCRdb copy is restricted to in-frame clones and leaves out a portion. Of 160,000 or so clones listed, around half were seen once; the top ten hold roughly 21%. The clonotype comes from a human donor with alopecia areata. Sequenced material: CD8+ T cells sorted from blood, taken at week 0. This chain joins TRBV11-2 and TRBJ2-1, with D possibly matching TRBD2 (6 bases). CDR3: CASSLDQPGGDSYNEQFF. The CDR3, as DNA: TGTGCCAGCAGCTTAGATCAACCTGGCGGGGACTCCTACAATGAGCAGTTCTTC.